This T cell receptor (beta chain) was found in a study of blood T cell repertoires in COVID-19. Authors' processing steps: Reference gene primer amplification gave estimated nucleated cell counts. Profiled with immunoSEQ multiplex PCR; TCRdb holds only in-frame clones, not every one. The D gene and trimming were derived from the DNA, and the V and J assignments and clone size from that table. In the table there are over 350,000 clones, about 88% of which are singletons. Ages ranged from about 18 to 89 years, with residence in under 25 US areas. Participants' own reports of clinical history determined their cohort assignment. V lost 4 bases to trimming and J lost 8 bases; unmatched junction nucleotides: 13. Germline lookup yields CDR1 SEHNR and CDR2 FQNEAQ (reference sequence). CDR3 size: 15 residues.

Input material: PBMCs or T cells enriched from blood (not recorded which). V gene TRBV7-9 combines with J gene TRBJ1-2, with 7 bases identical to TRBD1. The receptor was derived from a woman aged 18-29 years who had recovered from COVID-19. CDR3 in amino acids: CASSSSAGQFLGYTF. CDR3 DNA sequence: TGTGCCAGCAGCTCTAGTGCGGGACAGTTTCTAGGCTACACCTTC.